A selection of T cell receptor beta chains follows, all from one sample in a study of blood T cells in healthy people across ages. TCRdb reprocessed the 5' RACE reads via MiXCR and lists one record per CDR3 protein. The sample includes roughly 1,800,000 distinct CDR3 sequences, around half seen only once; the top ten take 2% to 2.5%. Sequenced material: blood. The source is a woman between 40 and 50 years old in good health. Each CDR3 is given with its conserved first and last residue. Fields, in order: CDR3 length, clone size, J gene, V gene, D gene, CDR3 protein, CDR3 DNA. A D gene is named only where the DNA matches it firmly. A row's size may be missing; if present it is once, few, many or a size class.

cdr3_length: 17
clone_size: once
j_call: TRBJ1-2
v_call: TRBV10-3
d_call: NA
cdr3_aa: CAISESSWGVGDNGYTF
cdr3_nt: TGTGCCATCAGTGAGTCGAGCTGGGGCGTGGGGGATAATGGCTACACCTTC

cdr3_length: 15
clone_size: few
j_call: TRBJ1-2
v_call: TRBV7-9
d_call: NA
cdr3_aa: CASSQLRQENYGYTF
cdr3_nt: TGTGCCAGCAGCCAACTTCGACAGGAGAACTATGGCTACACCTTC

cdr3_length: 16
clone_size: few
j_call: TRBJ2-5
v_call: TRBV5-1
d_call: NA
cdr3_aa: CASSLDGTGGGETQYF
cdr3_nt: TGCGCCAGCAGCTTGGACGGGACTGGCGGCGGAGAGACCCAGTACTTC

cdr3_length: 15
clone_size: NA
j_call: TRBJ2-7
v_call: TRBV21-1
d_call: NA
cdr3_aa: CASSGDRDYDYEQYF
cdr3_nt: TGTGCCAGCAGCGGAGATCGGGACTACGACTACGAGCAGTACTTC

cdr3_length: 16
clone_size: once
j_call: TRBJ2-1
v_call: TRBV19
d_call: NA
cdr3_aa: CASSHPGLPYLNEQFF
cdr3_nt: TGTGCCAGTAGTCATCCGGGACTCCCGTATTTAAATGAGCAGTTCTTC

cdr3_length: 12
clone_size: NA
j_call: TRBJ1-6
v_call: TRBV20-1
d_call: NA
cdr3_aa: CSVGGYNSPLHF
cdr3_nt: TGCAGTGTAGGCGGCTATAATTCACCCCTCCACTTT

cdr3_length: 13
clone_size: NA
j_call: TRBJ1-5
v_call: TRBV28
d_call: NA
cdr3_aa: CASRGTLIQPQHF
cdr3_nt: TGTGCCAGCAGAGGGACGTTAATTCAGCCCCAGCATTTT

cdr3_length: 15
clone_size: once
j_call: TRBJ2-6
v_call: TRBV6-5
d_call: NA
cdr3_aa: CASTRGFSGANVLTF
cdr3_nt: TGTGCCAGCACCCGGGGGTTCTCTGGGGCCAACGTCCTGACTTTC

cdr3_length: 14
clone_size: NA
j_call: TRBJ1-4
v_call: TRBV20-1
d_call: TRBD1
cdr3_aa: CSAMGQVSFEKLFF
cdr3_nt: TGCAGTGCTATGGGACAGGTTTCTTTTGAAAAACTGTTTTTT

cdr3_length: 15
clone_size: NA
j_call: TRBJ1-5
v_call: TRBV12-3/TRBV12-4
d_call: NA
cdr3_aa: CASSFNPGLDQPQHF
cdr3_nt: TGTGCCAGCAGTTTCAATCCAGGGTTGGATCAGCCCCAGCATTTT

cdr3_length: 14
clone_size: NA
j_call: TRBJ1-2
v_call: TRBV4-3
d_call: NA
cdr3_aa: CASSQGDANYGYTF
cdr3_nt: TGCGCCAGCAGCCAAGGGGACGCCAACTATGGCTACACCTTC

cdr3_length: 15
clone_size: NA
j_call: TRBJ2-7
v_call: TRBV11-2
d_call: NA
cdr3_aa: CASKTSGAAPYEQYF
cdr3_nt: TGTGCCAGCAAGACCAGTGGGGCAGCCCCCTACGAGCAGTACTTC

cdr3_length: 14
clone_size: NA
j_call: TRBJ1-2
v_call: TRBV24-1
d_call: TRBD1
cdr3_aa: CATSETGTDYGYTF
cdr3_nt: TGTGCCACCAGTGAGACTGGGACAGACTATGGCTACACCTTC

cdr3_length: 14
clone_size: NA
j_call: TRBJ1-6
v_call: TRBV4-3
d_call: NA
cdr3_aa: CASSQVGARSPLHF
cdr3_nt: TGCGCCAGCAGCCAAGTGGGGGCGCGATCACCCCTCCACTTT

cdr3_length: 15
clone_size: NA
j_call: TRBJ2-3
v_call: TRBV28
d_call: NA
cdr3_aa: CASSLQGVFTGTQYF
cdr3_nt: TGTGCCAGCAGTTTACAGGGAGTTTTTACAGGTACGCAGTATTTT

cdr3_length: 15
clone_size: NA
j_call: TRBJ2-5
v_call: TRBV7-2
d_call: NA
cdr3_aa: CASSHGRGGVQTQYF
cdr3_nt: TGTGCCAGCAGCCATGGGAGGGGGGGCGTCCAGACCCAGTACTTC

cdr3_length: 16
clone_size: few
j_call: TRBJ2-1
v_call: TRBV4-2
d_call: TRBD2
cdr3_aa: CASSQEGSGGANEQFF
cdr3_nt: TGTGCCAGCAGCCAAGAAGGCAGCGGGGGGGCCAATGAGCAGTTCTTC

cdr3_length: 15
clone_size: few
j_call: TRBJ1-5
v_call: TRBV6-5
d_call: NA
cdr3_aa: CASSYIRDSNQPQHF
cdr3_nt: TGTGCCAGCAGTTACATCAGGGATAGCAATCAGCCCCAGCATTTT

cdr3_length: 14
clone_size: NA
j_call: TRBJ2-1
v_call: TRBV25-1
d_call: NA
cdr3_aa: CASSAEVARDEQFF
cdr3_nt: TGTGCTAGCAGTGCAGAGGTCGCCAGGGATGAGCAGTTCTTC

cdr3_length: 15
clone_size: NA
j_call: TRBJ1-5
v_call: TRBV4-1
d_call: TRBD1
cdr3_aa: CASSQVRDRGQPQHF
cdr3_nt: TGCGCCAGCAGCCAAGTTAGGGACAGGGGCCAGCCCCAGCATTTT

cdr3_length: 15
clone_size: NA
j_call: TRBJ2-7
v_call: TRBV28
d_call: NA
cdr3_aa: CASSSPGSPRYEQYF
cdr3_nt: TGTGCCAGCAGTTCACCAGGGAGTCCTCGTTACGAGCAGTACTTC

cdr3_length: 14
clone_size: few
j_call: TRBJ2-3
v_call: TRBV7-2
d_call: TRBD2
cdr3_aa: CASSLVAGKQKQYF
cdr3_nt: TGTGCCAGCAGCTTAGTAGCGGGGAAGCAGAAGCAGTATTTT

cdr3_length: 15
clone_size: NA
j_call: TRBJ2-2
v_call: TRBV6-2/TRBV6-3
d_call: TRBD2
cdr3_aa: CASSLTSGSAGELFF
cdr3_nt: TGTGCCAGCAGTTTGACTAGCGGGAGCGCCGGGGAGCTGTTTTTT

cdr3_length: 15
clone_size: NA
j_call: TRBJ2-3
v_call: TRBV7-2
d_call: NA
cdr3_aa: CTSSFGGAGTDTQYF
cdr3_nt: TGTACCAGCAGCTTCGGCGGGGCCGGCACGGATACGCAGTATTTT

cdr3_length: 14
clone_size: NA
j_call: TRBJ2-7
v_call: TRBV2
d_call: NA
cdr3_aa: CASSEALRGREQYF
cdr3_nt: TGTGCCAGCAGTGAAGCGCTTCGGGGGCGCGAGCAGTACTTC

cdr3_length: 18
clone_size: NA
j_call: TRBJ2-5
v_call: TRBV20-1
d_call: TRBD2
cdr3_aa: CSARGLVLAGGPQETQYF
cdr3_nt: TGCAGTGCCAGAGGGCTGGTGCTAGCGGGGGGACCACAAGAGACCCAGTACTTC

cdr3_length: 14
clone_size: NA
j_call: TRBJ1-1
v_call: TRBV5-1
d_call: NA
cdr3_aa: CASSPRGRVAEAFF
cdr3_nt: TGCGCCAGCAGCCCCCGAGGCCGGGTAGCTGAAGCTTTCTTT

cdr3_length: 15
clone_size: NA
j_call: TRBJ2-5
v_call: TRBV28
d_call: NA
cdr3_aa: CASIPRRGLLETQYF
cdr3_nt: TGTGCCAGCATACCAAGACGGGGGTTGCTAGAGACCCAGTACTTC

cdr3_length: 15
clone_size: NA
j_call: TRBJ2-3
v_call: TRBV6-6
d_call: TRBD1
cdr3_aa: CASSTRDRVTDTQYF
cdr3_nt: TGTGCCAGCAGTACCCGGGACAGGGTCACAGATACGCAGTATTTT

cdr3_length: 19
clone_size: NA
j_call: TRBJ2-3
v_call: TRBV6-2/TRBV6-3
d_call: NA
cdr3_aa: CASSYSIARRTESTDTQYF
cdr3_nt: TGTGCCAGCAGTTACTCGATCGCGAGGAGGACGGAAAGCACAGATACGCAGTATTTT

cdr3_length: 17
clone_size: NA
j_call: TRBJ1-4
v_call: TRBV4-3
d_call: NA
cdr3_aa: CASSQDGVSSGREKLFF
cdr3_nt: TGCGCCAGCAGCCAAGACGGGGTGTCTTCGGGGCGTGAAAAACTGTTTTTT

cdr3_length: 13
clone_size: NA
j_call: TRBJ2-7
v_call: TRBV20-1
d_call: NA
cdr3_aa: CSPLRDGAYEQYF
cdr3_nt: TGCAGTCCCCTACGGGACGGCGCCTACGAGCAGTACTTC

cdr3_length: 15
clone_size: NA
j_call: TRBJ2-7
v_call: TRBV7-2
d_call: NA
cdr3_aa: CASSLDGTSVREQYF
cdr3_nt: TGTGCCAGCAGCTTAGACGGGACGTCGGTGAGAGAGCAGTACTTC

cdr3_length: 15
clone_size: NA
j_call: TRBJ2-7
v_call: TRBV6-1
d_call: NA
cdr3_aa: CASSQGFSPGYEQYF
cdr3_nt: TGTGCCAGCAGTCAGGGGTTCTCTCCGGGCTACGAGCAGTACTTC

cdr3_length: 15
clone_size: NA
j_call: TRBJ2-7
v_call: TRBV2
d_call: TRBD2
cdr3_aa: CASRELAGGLYEQYF
cdr3_nt: TGTGCCAGCAGAGAACTAGCGGGGGGCCTCTACGAGCAGTACTTC

cdr3_length: 11
clone_size: NA
j_call: TRBJ2-5
v_call: TRBV20-1
d_call: NA
cdr3_aa: CSAPRNVEQYF
cdr3_nt: TGCAGTGCTCCCCGCAACGTTGAGCAGTACTTC

cdr3_length: 19
clone_size: few
j_call: TRBJ2-3
v_call: TRBV12-3/TRBV12-4
d_call: TRBD2
cdr3_aa: CASSFEPSGGETSTDTQYF
cdr3_nt: TGTGCCAGCAGTTTCGAACCTAGCGGGGGTGAAACTAGCACAGATACGCAGTATTTT

cdr3_length: 14
clone_size: NA
j_call: TRBJ1-2
v_call: TRBV20-1
d_call: NA
cdr3_aa: CSAREPTETYGYTF
cdr3_nt: TGCAGTGCTAGGGAGCCCACTGAAACCTATGGCTACACCTTC

cdr3_length: 15
clone_size: NA
j_call: TRBJ2-7
v_call: TRBV4-1
d_call: NA
cdr3_aa: CASSQVSGNSYEQYF
cdr3_nt: TGCGCCAGCAGCCAAGTCTCCGGGAATTCCTACGAGCAGTACTTC

cdr3_length: 15
clone_size: few
j_call: TRBJ2-1
v_call: TRBV24-1
d_call: TRBD1
cdr3_aa: CATSIGDSYLDEQFF
cdr3_nt: TGTGCCACCAGTATAGGGGACAGCTATTTGGATGAGCAGTTCTTC

cdr3_length: 14
clone_size: NA
j_call: TRBJ2-7
v_call: TRBV27
d_call: NA
cdr3_aa: CASFLGGQGYEQYF
cdr3_nt: TGTGCCAGTTTCCTCGGGGGACAAGGCTACGAGCAGTACTTC

cdr3_length: 16
clone_size: few
j_call: TRBJ1-2
v_call: TRBV9
d_call: TRBD1
cdr3_aa: CASSLGEGQGHYGYTF
cdr3_nt: TGTGCCAGCAGCTTAGGGGAAGGACAGGGCCACTATGGCTACACCTTC

cdr3_length: 16
clone_size: once
j_call: TRBJ1-2
v_call: TRBV3-1
d_call: NA
cdr3_aa: CASSQDSGEAFYGYTF
cdr3_nt: TGTGCCAGCAGCCAGGATTCAGGAGAAGCTTTCTATGGCTACACCTTC

cdr3_length: 12
clone_size: few
j_call: TRBJ2-7
v_call: TRBV10-3
d_call: NA
cdr3_aa: CAISDELDEQYF
cdr3_nt: TGTGCCATCAGTGACGAATTAGACGAGCAGTACTTC

cdr3_length: 16
clone_size: NA
j_call: TRBJ2-7
v_call: TRBV28
d_call: TRBD2
cdr3_aa: CASSPVTRGGSYEQYF
cdr3_nt: TGTGCCAGCAGCCCCGTGACGCGCGGGGGATCCTACGAGCAGTACTTC

cdr3_length: 13
clone_size: few
j_call: TRBJ2-7
v_call: TRBV12-3/TRBV12-4
d_call: NA
cdr3_aa: CASSVGAPDEQYF
cdr3_nt: TGTGCCAGCAGTGTGGGGGCTCCCGACGAGCAGTACTTC

cdr3_length: 14
clone_size: NA
j_call: TRBJ2-5
v_call: TRBV28
d_call: NA
cdr3_aa: CASSLAGGLVTQYF
cdr3_nt: TGTGCCAGCAGTTTGGCAGGCGGTTTAGTGACCCAGTACTTC

cdr3_length: 16
clone_size: NA
j_call: TRBJ2-3
v_call: TRBV7-8
d_call: TRBD1
cdr3_aa: CASSPTDRVATDTQYF
cdr3_nt: TGTGCCAGCAGCCCAACGGACAGGGTTGCTACAGATACGCAGTATTTT

cdr3_length: 16
clone_size: few
j_call: TRBJ2-1
v_call: TRBV2
d_call: NA
cdr3_aa: CASSVARGTMANEQFF
cdr3_nt: TGTGCCAGCAGTGTGGCCCGGGGGACAATGGCCAATGAGCAGTTCTTC

cdr3_length: 16
clone_size: NA
j_call: TRBJ2-1
v_call: TRBV18
d_call: NA
cdr3_aa: CASSRVDSHPSNEQFF
cdr3_nt: TGTGCCAGCTCACGCGTTGATAGTCACCCTTCCAATGAGCAGTTCTTC

cdr3_length: 15
clone_size: NA
j_call: TRBJ2-1
v_call: TRBV6-2/TRBV6-3
d_call: NA
cdr3_aa: CAGSYIGGANNEQFF
cdr3_nt: TGTGCCGGCAGTTACATCGGCGGGGCAAACAATGAACAGTTCTTC